Each of the 29 T cell receptor beta chains below was sequenced from the same sample in a study of STAT5B mutations in CD4+ large granular lymphocyte leukemia. Clones were sequenced by immunoSEQ multiplex PCR, and TCRdb holds only the in-frame ones, with some missing. The repertoire holds under 35,000 clones, with around four fifths as singletons. The sequencing input was CD4+ T cells from blood buffy coats. The receptors were gathered from a human donor in good health.

The rearrangement uses TRBV13 and TRBJ2-3, with 14 bases matching TRBD2. The V gene end was trimmed by 1 base and the J gene end by 4 bases; junction bases not matched to a gene: 4. The CDR3 runs 17 residues. Looked up from germline, CDR1 is PRHDT and CDR2 is FYEKMQ (reference sequence). CDR3 sequence (DNA): TGTGCCAGCAGCTTAGTGGGACTAGCGGGAGTATCAGATACGCAGTATTTT. This gives the protein CASSLVGLAGVSDTQYF.

This clone has a single count. The chain combines TRBV28 with TRBJ2-7; 8 bases match TRBD1. After removal of 6 bases from V and 2 bases from J, the junction contained 6 bases not matched to a gene. This CDR3 region has 14 residues. CDR1 MDHEN and CDR2 SYDVKM come from the germline V gene. The CDR3 spells CASSQLDRAYEQYF. Here the CDR3 DNA reads TGTGCCAGCAGCCAGCTGGACAGGGCCTACGAGCAGTACTTC.

The chain joins TRBV19 to TRBJ1-3; unclear D gene. Germline loops: CDR1 LNHDA, CDR2 SQIVND (reference sequence). With 8 bases removed from V and 1 base from J, the gap between germline ends came to 9 bases. The CDR3 consists of 13 residues. CDR3 nucleotide sequence: TGTGCCAGTCCTACAAGGTCTGGAAACACCATATATTTT. Residues: CASPTRSGNTIYF.

The genes are TRBV6-5 and TRBJ1-5, with 9 bases aligning to TRBD1. V dropped 6 bases and J dropped 5; count of bases not matched to a gene: 5. Looked up from germline, CDR1 is MNHEY and CDR2 is SVGAGI. This CDR3 is built from 14 residues. The CDR3 nucleotides read TGTGCCAGCAGAGACAGGGGGAAGGATCAGCCCCAGCATTTT. This translates into CASRDRGKDQPQHF.

V is TRBV2 and J is TRBJ1-3, with D tentatively TRBD1 (6 bases). Trimming pared 8 bases from V and 4 bases from J, leaving 12 bases between. This CDR3 contains 13 residues. CDR1 is SNHLY, CDR2 FYNNEI, per germline. The CDR3 loop reads CASSTGPGNTIYF. The CDR3 DNA follows: TGTGCCAGCTCGACAGGCCCCGGAAACACCATATATTTT.

The chain has TRBV5-4 and TRBJ2-1; D ambiguous. V lost 4 bases, J lost 6 bases, and 5 bases lay in between. CDR1 is SGHNT, CDR2 YYREEE, per germline (reference sequence). This CDR3 spans 11 amino acids. This CDR3 reads CASSRVNEQFF. For the CDR3, the DNA is TGTGCCAGCAGCCGTGTCAATGAGCAGTTCTTC.

A few counts support this clone. The rearrangement links TRBV5-4 to TRBJ2-3; D gene ambiguous. Germline V CDR1 and CDR2: SGHNT, YYREEE (reference sequence). The CDR3 spans 12 residues. Deletions cut 0 bases from V and 2 bases from J, with 1 base between. The CDR3 nucleotides read TGTGCCAGCAGCTTGGCCACAGATACGCAGTATTTT. This translates into CASSLATDTQYF.

This chain connects TRBV6-1 to TRBJ1-4; possible D gene TRBD1, 5 bases. This CDR3 is built from 15 residues. Germline assignment: CDR1 MNHNS and CDR2 SASEGT. V was shortened by 3 bases and J by 3 bases, with 11 bases between the two germline ends. CDR3 coding DNA: TGTGCCAGCAGTGATGTATGGGGGGCTAATGAAAAACTGTTTTTT. It is translated as CASSDVWGANEKLFF.

This chain uses TRBV5-3 with TRBJ1-4; tentative D call: TRBD1 (5 bases). TRBV5-3 is reported as an ORF; its role is uncertain. This CDR3 is built from 12 residues. V dropped 8 bases and J dropped 7 bases, with 12 bases sitting between them. CDR3 amino acids: CARRQHSEKLFF. In DNA form, the CDR3 reads TGTGCCAGGAGACAGCACAGTGAAAAACTGTTTTTT.

This clone was found a few times. The V gene is TRBV6-1, the J gene TRBJ2-7; no definite D call. Trimming left V 3 bases short and J 3 bases short, with 15 bases between. Per germline, CDR1 MNHNS and CDR2 SASEGT. The CDR3 contains 15 residues. The CDR3 DNA reads TGTGCCAGCAGTGATAGTCTCCGAGAGAGCTACGAGCAGTACTTC. It translates to CASSDSLRESYEQYF.

V is TRBV7-2 and J is TRBJ1-6; 8 positions match TRBD1. CDR3 length: 15 residues. V lost 5 bases to trimming and J lost 10 bases; unmatched junction nucleotides: 10. The germline V gene has CDR1 SGHTA and CDR2 FQGNSA. CDR3 sequence reads: CASSREDRASSPLHF. The CDR3 DNA sequence: TGTGCCAGCAGCCGCGAGGACAGGGCTTCCTCACCCCTCCACTTT.

This clone was recorded a few times. This chain uses TRBV6-6 with TRBJ2-7, with TRBD1 as a possible D gene (6 bases). V lost 8 bases, J lost 1 base, and 15 bases lay in between. CDR1 MNHNY and CDR2 SVGAGI come from the germline V gene (reference sequence). The CDR3 consists of 14 residues. DNA of the CDR3: TGTGCCAGCGGAAGGGGGACCCCTTCCTACGAGCAGTACTTC. Its translation is CASGRGTPSYEQYF.

The V gene is TRBV7-2, the J gene TRBJ2-5; 11 bases are shared with TRBD2. The end of the DNA aligns better with TRBJ2-7, so the J call may be wrong. Per the germline V gene, CDR1 is SGHTA and CDR2 is FQGNSA. The CDR3 is 15 amino acids. The CDR3 nucleotides are TGTGCCAGCAGCCTTAGCGGGGGGGACCTCTACGAGCAGTACTTC. It translates to CASSLSGGDLYEQYF.

This rearrangement joins TRBV5-1 to TRBJ1-4; D ambiguous. The CDR3 is 15 residues long. V dropped 0 bases and J dropped 8 bases, with 14 bases sitting between them. The germline gives CDR1 SGHRS, CDR2 YFSETQ. The CDR3 DNA reads as TGCGCCAGCAGCTTGGCCAACGGCCCGGGGGAAAAACTGTTTTTT. Its protein is CASSLANGPGEKLFF.

The chain combines TRBV11-1 with TRBJ1-4; 7 nucleotides line up with TRBD1. V shed 5 bases and J 7 bases; nucleotides not matched to a gene: 7. There are 14 residues in the CDR3. Germline V gene sequence: CDR1 SGHAT, CDR2 FQDESV (reference sequence). The CDR3 sequence: CASSGQAGGEKLFF. The CDR3 nucleotides are TGTGCCAGCAGCGGACAGGCCGGAGGTGAAAAACTGTTTTTT.

The rearrangement links TRBV7-2 to TRBJ2-3; D perhaps matches TRBD2 (6 bases). The CDR3 is 14 residues long. In germline, CDR1 is SGHTA, CDR2 FQGNSA. Deletions cut 5 bases from V and 2 bases from J, with 11 bases between. The CDR3 loop is CASSLTSPTDTQYF. CDR3 in DNA: TGTGCCAGCAGCCTTACTAGCCCCACAGATACGCAGTATTTT.

The rearrangement links TRBV5-1 to TRBJ2-5; 10 nucleotides align to TRBD2. The CDR3 length is 15 residues. After removal of 2 bases from V and 5 bases from J, the junction contained 6 bases not matched to a gene. Germline assignment: CDR1 SGHRS and CDR2 YFSETQ. This CDR3 reads CASSLAGGSSETQYF. CDR3 nucleotides: TGCGCCAGCAGCTTAGCGGGGGGGTCCTCGGAGACCCAGTACTTC.

This chain connects TRBV18 to TRBJ2-7, with 10 bases fitting TRBD1. CDR3 length: 15 amino acids. The V gene end was trimmed by 5 bases and the J gene end by 3 bases; junction bases not matched to a gene: 7. The germline CDR1 and CDR2 sequences are KGHSH and LQKENI. Written as DNA, the CDR3 is TGTGCCAGCTCAGATCGACAGGGGGCTTACTACGAGCAGTACTTC. The encoded protein is CASSDRQGAYYEQYF.

This chain joins TRBV6-1 and TRBJ1-6; no reliable D call. Per germline, CDR1 MNHNS and CDR2 SASEGT. Trimming shortened V by 10 bases and J by 7 bases, and 20 bases separated the two germline ends. The CDR3 extends over 15 amino acids. In DNA form, the CDR3 reads TGTGCCAACGGACCTAACCGTCCTATGAATTCACCCCTCCACTTT. Protein sequence: CANGPNRPMNSPLHF.

The chain is built from TRBV2 and TRBJ1-5, with D perhaps TRBD1 (5 bases). The CDR3 spans 15 residues. CDR1 SNHLY and CDR2 FYNNEI come from the germline V gene. Trimming shortened V by 4 bases and J by 7 bases, and 17 bases separated the two germline ends. The CDR3 here is CASSVAQGGLQPQHF. CDR3 bases: TGTGCCAGCAGTGTAGCGCAGGGTGGTTTACAGCCCCAGCATTTT.

This clone was picked up a small number of times. The chain joins TRBV7-9 to TRBJ1-4; no clear D gene. There are 12 residues in the CDR3. Germline CDR1 reads SEHNR; CDR2 reads FQNEAQ (reference sequence). Trimming pared 8 bases from V and 3 bases from J, leaving 7 bases between. The CDR3 protein is CASGPSNEKLFF. DNA for the CDR3: TGTGCCAGCGGTCCCTCTAATGAAAAACTGTTTTTT.

The chain joins TRBV7-9 to TRBJ1-1; possible D gene TRBD1, 5 bases. The CDR3 consists of 11 residues. The germline V gene encodes CDR1 SEHNR and CDR2 FQNEAQ (reference sequence). Trimming took off 2 bases at V and 11 bases at J, with 9 bases between the two ends. The CDR3 sequence: CASSLSDSAFF. The CDR3 nucleotides are TGTGCCAGCAGCTTAAGCGACAGCGCTTTCTTT.

This chain uses TRBV6-5 with TRBJ2-3; D is perhaps TRBD2 (6 bases). V was shortened by 6 bases and J by 0 bases, with 7 bases between the two germline ends. The CDR3 covers 13 residues. Germline CDR1 MNHEY, CDR2 SVGAGI. CDR3 protein: CASRGGSTDTQYF. The CDR3 coding sequence is TGTGCCAGCAGGGGAGGCAGCACAGATACGCAGTATTTT.

The chain has TRBV28 and TRBJ1-5; 9 bases agree with TRBD1. V dropped 4 bases and J dropped 5; count of bases not matched to a gene: 6. The CDR3 runs to 15 residues. Germline V gene data show CDR1 as MDHEN and CDR2 as SYDVKM. CDR3 sequence: CASSSPGTGYQPQHF. CDR3 DNA: TGTGCCAGCAGTTCGCCCGGGACAGGGTATCAGCCCCAGCATTTT.

This clone was recorded a few times. The V and J genes are TRBV29-1 and TRBJ1-1, with unresolved D. Looked up from germline, CDR1 is SQVTM and CDR2 is ANQGSEA. This CDR3 contains 13 residues. Trimming left V 5 bases short and J 0 bases short, with 10 bases between. The CDR3 region has the DNA TGCAGCGTTCCAAGCGACATGAACACTGAAGCTTTCTTT. As protein: CSVPSDMNTEAFF.

CDR3 bases: TGCGCCAGCAGCCCGAGGGAAGGGTTTAGCACAGATACGCAGTATTTT. It translates to CASSPREGFSTDTQYF. V and J are TRBV4-1 and TRBJ2-3; TRBD2 might be the D (5 bases). Looked up from germline, CDR1 is MGHRA and CDR2 is YSYEKL. The V end lost 4 bases, the J end lost 0 bases, and 14 bases lay between the germline ends. The CDR3 is 16 residues long.

The chain has TRBV7-2 and TRBJ1-4; D gene ambiguous. The V end was cut by 0 bases, the J end by 1 base, with 0 bases between. The CDR3 totals 13 residues. The germline gives CDR1 SGHTA, CDR2 FQGNSA. CDR3 nucleotides: TGTGCCAGCAGCTTAGCAACTAATGAAAAACTGTTTTTT. Amino acid sequence: CASSLATNEKLFF.

This rearrangement joins TRBV6-5 to TRBJ2-1; TRBD2 agrees at 7 bases. The CDR3 loop spans 15 amino acids. The germline V gene encodes CDR1 MNHEY and CDR2 SVGAGI. V shed 7 bases, J shed 3 bases, and the junction held 9 bases outside the gene matches. CDR3 coding DNA: TGTGCCAGCATGGAGGCGGGAGAGGGCTACAATGAGCAGTTCTTC. Protein: CASMEAGEGYNEQFF.

This clone has just one count. V is TRBV6-4 and J is TRBJ2-2; maybe TRBD2 (6 bases). The CDR3 length is 14 residues. Germline assignment: CDR1 MRHNA and CDR2 SNTAGT. Trimming pared 6 bases from V and 1 base from J, leaving 9 bases between. The CDR3 coding sequence is TGTGCCAGCAGGCAGGAGGGGAACACCGGGGAGCTGTTTTTT. This translates into CASRQEGNTGELFF.